This T cell receptor (beta chain) was found in a study of beta chain features in type 1 diabetes. Study overall: Similarity in age, gender and cell yields was seen between patients and healthy donors.

TCRB transcripts that were expressed got sequenced, as all of the isolated RNA had been reverse transcribed. The repertoire was sequenced with immunoSEQ multiplex PCR; TCRdb's copy has only in-frame clones and lacks some. This sample has 900,000 or so clones, with 15% to 20% found just once. V was clipped by 6 bases and J by 1 base; unmatched bases: 10. The CDR3 contains 17 residues. In germline, CDR1 is LNHNV, CDR2 YYDKDF (reference sequence). Specimen: naive CD4+ T cells from blood. The genes are TRBV15 and TRBJ2-1, with 9 bases matching TRBD1. The clonotype comes from a woman younger than 30 in good health. The CDR3 sequence: CATSPDRGGTSYNEQFF. For the CDR3, the DNA is TGTGCCACCAGTCCGGACAGGGGTGGGACATCCTACAATGAGCAGTTCTTC.